Listed below are T cell receptor beta chains from one sample, sequenced in a study of shared clonotypes between healthy human individuals. Sequencing used immunoSEQ multiplex PCR; TCRdb keeps in-frame clones, though not all of them. Altogether millions of clones are present, just over 90% being singletons, with the ten largest covering approximately 1.7%. Sequencing was performed on naive CD8+ T cells from PBMCs. The source of these receptors is a man aged 18 to 30 in good health. Some clones in this sample may be carry-over from other donors' samples. Both conserved end residues are part of each CDR3. The order of the fields is J gene, clone size, V gene, D gene, CDR3 DNA, CDR3 protein. A D gene is named only where the DNA matches it firmly. A row's size may be missing; if present it is once, few, many or a size class.

j_gene: TRBJ2-1
abundance: -
v_gene: TRBV14
d_gene: TRBD2
CDR3nt: TGTGCCAGCAGCCAAGGTTGGACTAGCGGGTTTGAGCAGTTCTTC
CDR3aa: CASSQGWTSGFEQFF

j_gene: TRBJ2-1
abundance: -
v_gene: TRBV6-1
d_gene: -
CDR3nt: TGTGCCAGCAGGAGGAGTGAACCCTACAATGAGCAGTTCTTC
CDR3aa: CASRRSEPYNEQFF

j_gene: TRBJ2-7
abundance: -
v_gene: TRBV25-1
d_gene: TRBD1
CDR3nt: TGTGCCAGCAGTCCCTCGGAGCACAGGGGGACCTACGAGCAGTACTTC
CDR3aa: CASSPSEHRGTYEQYF

j_gene: TRBJ1-2
abundance: -
v_gene: TRBV4-1
d_gene: -
CDR3nt: TGCGCCAGCAGCCAAGTGGGGTCTAACTATGGCTACACCTTC
CDR3aa: CASSQVGSNYGYTF

j_gene: TRBJ1-5
abundance: -
v_gene: TRBV28
d_gene: TRBD1
CDR3nt: TGTGCCAGCAGGACGGACAGGGGGACAGGTCAGCCCCAGCATTTT
CDR3aa: CASRTDRGTGQPQHF

j_gene: TRBJ2-5
abundance: -
v_gene: TRBV19
d_gene: -
CDR3nt: TGTGCCAGTAGTTCCTACTTAGCGGAGCAAGAGACCCAGTACTTC
CDR3aa: CASSSYLAEQETQYF

j_gene: TRBJ2-1
abundance: -
v_gene: TRBV11-3
d_gene: TRBD2
CDR3nt: TGTGCCAGCAGCCCCGGGAGGGGAGGCGAGCAGTTCTTC
CDR3aa: CASSPGRGGEQFF

j_gene: TRBJ1-2
abundance: -
v_gene: TRBV29-1
d_gene: -
CDR3nt: TGCAGCGTTCAGGGTCCCAACTATGGCTACACCTTC
CDR3aa: CSVQGPNYGYTF

j_gene: TRBJ1-5
abundance: once
v_gene: TRBV28
d_gene: -
CDR3nt: TGTGCCAGCAGTTTAGGTAGTTGGGGCAGTAGCAATCAGCCCCAGCATTTT
CDR3aa: CASSLGSWGSSNQPQHF

j_gene: TRBJ1-5
abundance: -
v_gene: TRBV9
d_gene: -
CDR3nt: TGTGCCAGCAGCGTAGGGGGTCGGCAGCCCCAGCATTTT
CDR3aa: CASSVGGRQPQHF

j_gene: TRBJ2-2
abundance: -
v_gene: TRBV13
d_gene: -
CDR3nt: TGTGCCAGCAGCTTAGGACTAAGAGGATTCACCGGGGAGCTGTTTTTT
CDR3aa: CASSLGLRGFTGELFF

j_gene: TRBJ2-3
abundance: -
v_gene: TRBV27
d_gene: TRBD2
CDR3nt: TGTGCCAGCAGACCTCGGACTAGCAGTTATTCGGATACGCAGTATTTT
CDR3aa: CASRPRTSSYSDTQYF

j_gene: TRBJ2-2
abundance: -
v_gene: TRBV4-3
d_gene: -
CDR3nt: TGCGCCAGCAGCCAAGTAGGGGGCACCGGGGAGCTGTTTTTT
CDR3aa: CASSQVGGTGELFF

j_gene: TRBJ1-1
abundance: once
v_gene: TRBV14
d_gene: -
CDR3nt: TGTGCCAGCAGCCAAGGGGAGGTGCTCTCTGAAGCTTTCTTT
CDR3aa: CASSQGEVLSEAFF

j_gene: TRBJ2-7
abundance: -
v_gene: TRBV6-1
d_gene: -
CDR3nt: TGTGCCAGCGGGGCGAACTACGAGCAGTACTTC
CDR3aa: CASGANYEQYF

j_gene: TRBJ2-7
abundance: -
v_gene: TRBV27
d_gene: TRBD2
CDR3nt: TGTGCCAGCAGTTTAACGATAGACAGGGATAAAATCGGCGGGAAGCGGGAGGCCTCCTACGAGCAGTACTTC
CDR3aa: CASSLTIDRDKIGGKREASYEQYF

j_gene: TRBJ2-7
abundance: -
v_gene: TRBV15
d_gene: -
CDR3nt: TGTGCCACCAGCAGGGGCCGGACGGGGTACGAGCAGTACTTC
CDR3aa: CATSRGRTGYEQYF

j_gene: TRBJ1-2
abundance: -
v_gene: TRBV19
d_gene: -
CDR3nt: TGTGCCAGTAGTTTCCGGGGTGCGAGCTCTGGCTACACCTTC
CDR3aa: CASSFRGASSGYTF

j_gene: TRBJ2-6
abundance: -
v_gene: TRBV9
d_gene: -
CDR3nt: TGTGCCAGCAGCCCCTCGTCTGGGGCCAACGTCCTGACTTTC
CDR3aa: CASSPSSGANVLTF

j_gene: TRBJ2-7
abundance: -
v_gene: TRBV28
d_gene: -
CDR3nt: TGTGCCAGCAGGACCGGGGACTACGAGCAGTACTTC
CDR3aa: CASRTGDYEQYF

j_gene: TRBJ1-1
abundance: -
v_gene: TRBV25-1
d_gene: TRBD1
CDR3nt: TGTGCCAGCAGTCGCGGACAGGGGGAAGTAACTGAAGCTTTCTTT
CDR3aa: CASSRGQGEVTEAFF

j_gene: TRBJ1-1
abundance: -
v_gene: TRBV9
d_gene: -
CDR3nt: TGTGCCAGCAGCGTAGGGAGAGCCATGAACACTGAAGCTTTCTTT
CDR3aa: CASSVGRAMNTEAFF

j_gene: TRBJ2-7
abundance: -
v_gene: TRBV6-1
d_gene: -
CDR3nt: TGTGCCAGCAGTGATCCACCTTTCGTGTACGAGCAGTACTTC
CDR3aa: CASSDPPFVYEQYF

j_gene: TRBJ2-1
abundance: once
v_gene: TRBV9
d_gene: -
CDR3nt: TGTGCCAGCAGCGTAGGAGTCGAGCAGTTCTTC
CDR3aa: CASSVGVEQFF

j_gene: TRBJ2-5
abundance: -
v_gene: TRBV13
d_gene: TRBD1
CDR3nt: TGTGCCAGCAGCTTTACCGGGACAGGGGTCGAGGAGACCCAGTACTTC
CDR3aa: CASSFTGTGVEETQYF

j_gene: TRBJ2-7
abundance: -
v_gene: TRBV7-6
d_gene: -
CDR3nt: TGTGCCAGCAGCCGAAGCAGGACAGATGAGCAGTACTTC
CDR3aa: CASSRSRTDEQYF

j_gene: TRBJ1-5
abundance: -
v_gene: TRBV6-5
d_gene: TRBD1
CDR3nt: TGTGCCAGCAGTTCCCTGGACAGGGTCAATCAGCCCCAGCATTTT
CDR3aa: CASSSLDRVNQPQHF

j_gene: TRBJ2-7
abundance: once
v_gene: TRBV27
d_gene: TRBD2
CDR3nt: TGTGCCAGCAGTGTAGGGACTACCTACGAGCAGTACTTC
CDR3aa: CASSVGTTYEQYF

j_gene: TRBJ1-1
abundance: -
v_gene: TRBV5-1
d_gene: TRBD1
CDR3nt: TGCGCCAGCAGCTCGGGACAGGGTTTCACTGAAGCTTTCTTT
CDR3aa: CASSSGQGFTEAFF

j_gene: TRBJ2-1
abundance: -
v_gene: TRBV28
d_gene: -
CDR3nt: TGTGCCAGCAGCCCATTCCCTATACCGACCTACAATGAGCAGTTCTTC
CDR3aa: CASSPFPIPTYNEQFF

j_gene: TRBJ1-2
abundance: few
v_gene: TRBV6-5
d_gene: -
CDR3nt: TGTGCCAGCAGTTACGAGGCGTACAATGGCTACACCTTC
CDR3aa: CASSYEAYNGYTF

j_gene: TRBJ2-7
abundance: -
v_gene: TRBV7-9
d_gene: -
CDR3nt: TGTGCCAGCAGCCAAACAGGGTTTGCCTACGAGCAGTACTTC
CDR3aa: CASSQTGFAYEQYF

j_gene: TRBJ2-1
abundance: -
v_gene: TRBV5-1
d_gene: -
CDR3nt: TGCGCCAGCAGCTTAGCAGGGCGTTTAGTGAACAATGAGCAGTTCTTC
CDR3aa: CASSLAGRLVNNEQFF

j_gene: TRBJ2-5
abundance: -
v_gene: TRBV28
d_gene: TRBD2
CDR3nt: TGTGCCAGCAGATCAACAACTAGCGGACAAGAGACCCAGTACTTC
CDR3aa: CASRSTTSGQETQYF

j_gene: TRBJ1-5
abundance: -
v_gene: TRBV27
d_gene: -
CDR3nt: TGTGCCAGCAGTTTATCGGTAGGGACGGATCAGCCCCAGCATTTT
CDR3aa: CASSLSVGTDQPQHF

j_gene: TRBJ2-6
abundance: -
v_gene: TRBV11-2
d_gene: -
CDR3nt: TGTGCCAGCAGCCCTAGAGGAGGGACTGGGGCCAACGTCCTGACTTTC
CDR3aa: CASSPRGGTGANVLTF

j_gene: TRBJ2-1
abundance: -
v_gene: TRBV9
d_gene: TRBD2
CDR3nt: TGTGCCAGCCGTAGCGGGAGTAGGAATGAGCAGTTCTTC
CDR3aa: CASRSGSRNEQFF

j_gene: TRBJ1-3
abundance: -
v_gene: TRBV28
d_gene: -
CDR3nt: TGTGCCAGCAGTTCCCCAGTGAGGGGCGCGAGCTCTGGAAACACCATATATTTT
CDR3aa: CASSSPVRGASSGNTIYF

j_gene: TRBJ2-7
abundance: once
v_gene: TRBV4-2
d_gene: -
CDR3nt: TGTGCCAGCAGCCAAGGGGCCGGGGGAGACGAGCAGTACTTC
CDR3aa: CASSQGAGGDEQYF

j_gene: TRBJ2-5
abundance: -
v_gene: TRBV2
d_gene: TRBD1
CDR3nt: TGTGCCAGCAGGGGCCCACCGGGACAGGGTCCCGACAAAGAGACCCAGTACTTC
CDR3aa: CASRGPPGQGPDKETQYF

j_gene: TRBJ2-7
abundance: -
v_gene: TRBV27
d_gene: TRBD2
CDR3nt: TGTGCCAGCAGTTTAGGACCCGGGACTAGCGGGAGCTACGAGCAGTACTTC
CDR3aa: CASSLGPGTSGSYEQYF

j_gene: TRBJ2-7
abundance: -
v_gene: TRBV6-5
d_gene: -
CDR3nt: TGTGCCAGCAGATCAAGTGTGACCCCCCTCTTCGAGCAGTACTTC
CDR3aa: CASRSSVTPLFEQYF

j_gene: TRBJ1-5
abundance: -
v_gene: TRBV11-2
d_gene: -
CDR3nt: TGTGCCAGCAGCTTAGGGGCCAGGGTGGATCAGCCCCAGCATTTT
CDR3aa: CASSLGARVDQPQHF

j_gene: TRBJ2-3
abundance: -
v_gene: TRBV11-2
d_gene: -
CDR3nt: TGTGCCAGCAGCTTTTCAGGGTTCGCAGATACGCAGTATTTT
CDR3aa: CASSFSGFADTQYF

j_gene: TRBJ2-1
abundance: -
v_gene: TRBV11-2
d_gene: TRBD2
CDR3nt: TGTGCCAGCAGCTTGATTAGCGGGGACAATGAGCAGTTCTTC
CDR3aa: CASSLISGDNEQFF

j_gene: TRBJ1-1
abundance: -
v_gene: TRBV19
d_gene: TRBD1
CDR3nt: TGTGCCAGTAGTCCTGGACAGGGAGCCGCGAGGACTGAAGCTTTCTTT
CDR3aa: CASSPGQGAARTEAFF

j_gene: TRBJ2-7
abundance: -
v_gene: TRBV14
d_gene: -
CDR3nt: TGTGCCAGCAGCCAAGGTCGAGCGCCCGGGGCCGAGCAGTACTTC
CDR3aa: CASSQGRAPGAEQYF

j_gene: TRBJ2-3
abundance: -
v_gene: TRBV27
d_gene: TRBD2
CDR3nt: TGTGCCAGCAGTTTCACAGCGGGAGGTCCTAGCACAGATACGCAGTATTTT
CDR3aa: CASSFTAGGPSTDTQYF

j_gene: TRBJ2-3
abundance: -
v_gene: TRBV7-9
d_gene: -
CDR3nt: TGTGCCAGCAGCTTATTGGGCGGGAGCACAGATACGCAGTATTTT
CDR3aa: CASSLLGGSTDTQYF

j_gene: TRBJ2-1
abundance: -
v_gene: TRBV7-9
d_gene: TRBD2
CDR3nt: TGTGCCAGCCTCAAGGTCCGGGACTACACCTACAATGAGCAGTTCTTC
CDR3aa: CASLKVRDYTYNEQFF

j_gene: TRBJ2-2
abundance: once
v_gene: TRBV10-3
d_gene: TRBD1
CDR3nt: TGTGCCATCAGAGAAGGACAGGGGGCGCGGGAGCTGTTTTTT
CDR3aa: CAIREGQGARELFF